This T cell receptor (beta chain) was captured by sequencing in a study of blood T cells in healthy people across ages. The CDR3 sequence is 15 residues long. V shed 2 bases, J shed 6 bases, and the junction held 7 bases outside the gene matches. CDR1 is SNHLY, CDR2 FYNNEI, per germline. Primed by a sample-barcoded 5' primer and a J-beta primer mix, a second PCR proceeded for about 7 to 11 cycles. Each CDR3 protein gets one entry after TCRdb re-called the 5' RACE reads with MiXCR. The sample carries about 640,000 distinct CDR3 sequences, approximately 50% recorded once. V gene TRBV2 combines with J gene TRBJ2-5; 9 bases match TRBD2. This sequence was found in a man aged 60 to 69 in good health. The sequencing input was blood. The CDR3 region is CASSENGLALQTQYF. The DNA for the CDR3 is TGTGCCAGCAGTGAAAACGGACTAGCGCTACAGACCCAGTACTTC.